The rows below give T cell receptor beta chains drawn from one sample of a study of cytomegalovirus exposure and HLA in healthy donors. Data came from immunoSEQ multiplex PCR; TCRdb stores just in-frame clones and leaves some out. The table shows 95,000 to 150,000 clones, with 70% to 80% occurring only once. Sequencing was performed on PBMCs. These receptors were collected from a man aged 40-49 years in good health and CMV-seropositive. Each CDR3 is given with its conserved first and last residue. Each record gives: V gene, J gene, CDR3 protein.

V gene: TRBV7-9
J gene: TRBJ1-2
CDR3 protein: CASSQDIPVAGYTF

V gene: TRBV25-1
J gene: TRBJ1-2
CDR3 protein: CATQGAPGYGYTF

V gene: TRBV19
J gene: TRBJ2-3
CDR3 protein: CANSPGGKTDTQYF

V gene: TRBV30
J gene: TRBJ1-1
CDR3 protein: CAWSVGGGGTEAFF

V gene: TRBV5-1
J gene: TRBJ2-3
CDR3 protein: CASSLGPRQGAWDTQYF

V gene: TRBV6-5
J gene: TRBJ1-1
CDR3 protein: CASRRGLNTEAFF

V gene: TRBV2
J gene: TRBJ2-5
CDR3 protein: CASSPTSGGRKTQYF

V gene: TRBV6-4
J gene: TRBJ1-1
CDR3 protein: CASMAGSTEAFF

V gene: TRBV7-2
J gene: TRBJ1-1
CDR3 protein: CASSLGDRANTEAFF

V gene: TRBV5-1
J gene: TRBJ2-7
CDR3 protein: CASGRDRTYEQYF

V gene: TRBV6-5
J gene: TRBJ1-1
CDR3 protein: CASSPRQSEAFF

V gene: TRBV15
J gene: TRBJ1-4
CDR3 protein: CATSRVGGEEKLFF

V gene: TRBV28
J gene: TRBJ1-4
CDR3 protein: CASSFLTQAGGDEKLFF

V gene: TRBV25-1
J gene: TRBJ1-1
CDR3 protein: CASRQGDTEAFF

V gene: TRBV19
J gene: TRBJ1-5
CDR3 protein: CASSIPTTRNQPQHF

V gene: TRBV25-1
J gene: TRBJ1-2
CDR3 protein: CASRGQGGYTF

V gene: TRBV6-5
J gene: TRBJ2-7
CDR3 protein: CASSYRQGAMSYEQYF

V gene: TRBV25-1
J gene: TRBJ1-4
CDR3 protein: CASSVPGQFEKLFF

V gene: TRBV5-1
J gene: TRBJ2-2
CDR3 protein: CASSTRQAGNTGELFF

V gene: TRBV19
J gene: TRBJ2-7
CDR3 protein: CASSIALAAPYEQYF

V gene: TRBV11-1
J gene: TRBJ2-2
CDR3 protein: CASSPRGLAGPFTGELFF

V gene: TRBV21-1
J gene: TRBJ1-5
CDR3 protein: CASSKEAGGWQPQHF

V gene: TRBV10-3
J gene: TRBJ2-7
CDR3 protein: CAISAGSYEQYF

V gene: TRBV7-2
J gene: TRBJ2-1
CDR3 protein: CASSLGIGTGNEQFF

V gene: TRBV5-4
J gene: TRBJ2-2
CDR3 protein: CASSLEAGKATGELFF

V gene: TRBV25-1
J gene: TRBJ2-7
CDR3 protein: CASSEYTGGVYEQYF

V gene: TRBV9
J gene: TRBJ2-1
CDR3 protein: CASSDSGLVF

V gene: TRBV28
J gene: TRBJ2-3
CDR3 protein: CASSFQRDNTNTQYF

V gene: TRBV29-1
J gene: TRBJ1-1
CDR3 protein: CSVELTQGGTEAFF

V gene: TRBV18
J gene: TRBJ2-7
CDR3 protein: CASSLGHTYEQYF